The rows below give T cell receptor beta chains drawn from one sample of a study of Ad26.COV2.S vaccination and SARS-CoV-2 variants. Only in-frame clones appear in the TCRdb table, and some are missing; sequencing was by immunoSEQ multiplex PCR. The sample records some 340,000 clones, approximately 86% being singletons. The sample consisted of peripheral blood, taken in a trial of Ad26.COV2.S vaccine versus placebo. The receptor source for this set is a person aged 18-65 years who received the Ad26.COV2.S COVID-19 vaccine or a placebo. Both conserved end residues are part of each CDR3. Fields, in order: D gene, V gene, J gene, clone size, CDR3 protein, CDR3 DNA. A D gene is named only where the DNA matches it firmly. Only some rows state a clone size, as once, few, many or a class for expanded clones.

>-|TRBV6-5|TRBJ2-3|-
CASKGTGTDTQYF
TGTGCCAGCAAGGGCACCGGCACAGATACGCAGTATTTT
>-|TRBV6-2/TRBV6-3|TRBJ1-2|-
CASSMTHTGGYTF
TGTGCCAGCAGTATGACTCATACGGGGGGCTACACCTTC
>-|TRBV19|TRBJ2-1|-
CASSRAGALYNEQFF
TGTGCCAGTAGCAGAGCAGGGGCTCTATACAATGAGCAGTTCTTC
>-|TRBV18|TRBJ1-3|-
CASSPTQGQTAGNTIYF
TGTGCCAGCTCACCAACCCAGGGTCAAACGGCCGGAAACACCATATATTTT
>-|TRBV15|TRBJ1-6|-
CATSRDTWGQGFSYNSPLHF
TGTGCCACCAGCAGAGATACTTGGGGGCAGGGGTTCTCCTATAATTCACCCCTCCACTTT
>-|TRBV30|TRBJ1-2|-
CAFYSGANYGYTF
TGTGCCTTCTACTCAGGGGCTAACTATGGCTACACCTTC
>-|TRBV7-2|TRBJ2-7|-
CASSLGRREAYEQYF
TGTGCCAGCAGCTTAGGACGCAGGGAGGCCTACGAGCAGTACTTC
>-|TRBV5-1|TRBJ2-5|-
CASSTRGRETQYF
TGCGCCAGCAGCACGCGGGGTAGGGAGACCCAGTACTTC
>-|TRBV6-2/TRBV6-3|TRBJ2-3|-
CASSPRTTMGLDTQYF
TGTGCCAGCAGTCCGCGAACTACCATGGGTTTGGATACGCAGTATTTT
>-|TRBV30|TRBJ2-3|-
CAWSVLRGNTQYF
TGTGCCTGGAGTGTACTAAGGGGAAATACGCAGTATTTT
>TRBD1|TRBV6-6|TRBJ1-2|-
CASITGTGTNYGYTF
TGTGCCAGCATTACGGGGACAGGGACTAACTATGGCTACACCTTC
>-|TRBV27|TRBJ2-1|-
CASSWTGPKKEFF
TGTGCCAGCAGTTGGACCGGTCCCAAGAAGGAGTTCTTC
>-|TRBV13|TRBJ1-2|-
CASSLIVGGGDYGYTF
TGTGCCAGCAGCTTAATAGTTGGAGGCGGGGACTATGGCTACACCTTC
>-|TRBV6-5|TRBJ2-3|-
CASTFSGATDTQYF
TGTGCCAGCACCTTCTCCGGGGCCACAGATACGCAGTATTTT
>-|TRBV27|TRBJ1-4|few
CASMGFNEKLFF
TGTGCCAGCATGGGGTTTAATGAAAAACTGTTTTTT
>TRBD2|TRBV19|TRBJ2-3|-
CASRTSGGGTDTQYF
TGTGCCAGTAGGACAAGCGGGGGGGGCACAGATACGCAGTATTTT
>TRBD2|TRBV7-9|TRBJ2-1|-
CASSSLAGDYNEQFF
TGTGCCAGCAGCTCGCTAGCGGGAGACTACAATGAGCAGTTCTTC
>-|TRBV5-6|TRBJ2-5|-
CASSLRWETQYF
TGTGCCAGCAGCTTAAGGTGGGAGACCCAGTACTTC
>-|TRBV5-1|TRBJ1-1|-
CASGPGVNTEAFF
TGCGCCAGCGGACCGGGGGTGAACACTGAAGCTTTCTTT
>-|TRBV5-4|TRBJ2-7|-
CASSLTGRAYEQYF
TGTGCCAGCAGCTTGACAGGGAGGGCCTACGAGCAGTACTTC
>TRBD1|TRBV5-8|TRBJ2-1|-
CASSITGGYEQFF
TGTGCCAGCAGCATTACAGGGGGCTATGAGCAGTTCTTC
>-|TRBV5-6|TRBJ2-5|-
CASSPRSTGRREETQYF
TGTGCCAGCAGCCCTAGATCGACGGGTCGGAGGGAGGAGACCCAGTACTTC
>-|TRBV7-2|TRBJ1-1|few
CASSLVRSNTEAFF
TGTGCCAGCAGCTTAGTTCGCTCGAACACTGAAGCTTTCTTT
>-|TRBV19|TRBJ1-1|-
CASSIAASEAFF
TGTGCCAGTAGTATCGCCGCCAGTGAAGCTTTCTTT
>-|TRBV18|TRBJ1-2|-
CASSPGPGTNYGYTF
TGTGCCAGCTCACCGGGACCCGGGACAAACTATGGCTACACCTTC
>TRBD1|TRBV24-1|TRBJ2-3|-
CATSDSRTGASTDTQYF
TGTGCCACCAGTGATTCCCGGACAGGGGCTAGCACAGATACGCAGTATTTT
>-|TRBV30|TRBJ2-7|-
CAGRTAAYEQYF
TGTGCCGGTAGGACAGCAGCCTACGAGCAGTACTTC
>TRBD2|TRBV5-1|TRBJ2-5|-
CASSWTTSGQETQYF
TGCGCCAGCAGCTGGACGACTAGCGGACAAGAGACCCAGTACTTC
>-|TRBV7-9|TRBJ2-1|-
CASSLVLPYNEQFF
TGTGCCAGCAGCTTAGTTTTGCCGTACAATGAGCAGTTCTTC
>-|TRBV9|TRBJ2-2|-
CASSVALRGELFF
TGTGCCAGCAGCGTTGCCCTCCGTGGGGAGCTGTTTTTT
>TRBD1|TRBV20-1|TRBJ2-7|-
CSATERGQLTPNEQYF
TGCAGTGCTACTGAAAGGGGACAGCTGACCCCGAACGAGCAGTACTTC
>-|TRBV13|TRBJ1-3|-
CASSLGSGRSGNTIYF
TGTGCCAGCAGCTTAGGCTCAGGGCGGTCTGGAAACACCATATATTTT
>-|TRBV5-1|TRBJ1-1|-
CASSLQNTEAFF
TGCGCCAGCAGCCTGCAGAACACTGAAGCTTTCTTT
>-|TRBV18|TRBJ2-3|once
CASSPDSDTQYF
TGTGCCAGCTCACCTGATTCAGATACGCAGTATTTT
>-|TRBV7-3|TRBJ2-7|-
CASSLEGAGEQYF
TGTGCCAGCAGCTTGGAGGGGGCAGGGGAGCAGTACTTC
>-|TRBV10-3|TRBJ1-2|-
CAILKTNYGYTF
TGTGCCATCCTTAAAACTAACTATGGCTACACCTTC
>-|TRBV5-1|TRBJ1-1|-
CASSDRENTEAFF
TGCGCCAGCAGCGACCGGGAGAACACTGAAGCTTTCTTT
>-|TRBV11-2|TRBJ2-7|few
CASSPLRRSSYEQYF
TGTGCCAGCAGCCCACTTCGCCGTAGCTCCTACGAGCAGTACTTC
>TRBD1|TRBV7-2|TRBJ2-1|-
CASRQGGGNEQFF
TGTGCCAGCAGACAAGGGGGCGGCAATGAGCAGTTCTTC
>TRBD1|TRBV19|TRBJ1-4|-
CAARGDRNEKLFF
TGTGCCGCCAGGGGGGACCGGAATGAAAAACTGTTTTTT
>-|TRBV12-3/TRBV12-4|TRBJ1-1|-
CASRPSGEAEAFF
TGTGCCAGCAGACCCTCAGGAGAAGCAGAAGCTTTCTTT
>-|TRBV5-1|TRBJ1-1|-
CASSLGQVLPRRTEAFF
TGCGCCAGCAGCTTGGGCCAGGTGCTTCCCCGAAGGACTGAAGCTTTCTTT
>-|TRBV14|TRBJ2-3|-
CASSQALSSDTQYF
TGTGCCAGCAGCCAAGCCCTCTCTAGCGATACGCAGTATTTT
>-|TRBV9|TRBJ2-2|once
CASSPRGQANTGELFF
TGTGCCAGCAGCCCCCGGGGGCAGGCGAACACCGGGGAGCTGTTTTTT
>TRBD2|TRBV10-3|TRBJ2-2|-
CAISGPGLAGTANTGELFF
TGTGCCATCAGTGGACCGGGACTAGCGGGGACCGCGAACACCGGGGAGCTGTTTTTT
>-|TRBV10-3|TRBJ2-2|-
CAISGRDGGELFF
TGTGCCATCAGTGGAAGGGACGGCGGGGAGCTGTTTTTT
>-|TRBV5-1|TRBJ2-5|-
CASSSRMGETQYF
TGCGCCAGCAGCTCCCGGATGGGAGAGACCCAGTACTTC
>TRBD1|TRBV25-1|TRBJ1-2|-
CASSPGQGFYGYTF
TGTGCCAGCAGTCCGGGACAGGGGTTTTATGGCTACACCTTC
>-|TRBV7-8|TRBJ2-1|-
CASSFNGVILGGEQFF
TGTGCCAGCAGCTTTAACGGGGTCATCCTGGGGGGTGAGCAGTTCTTC